Shown below are 23 T cell receptor beta chains from a single sample sequenced in a study of blood T cell repertoires in COVID-19. Clones were read by immunoSEQ multiplex PCR, and TCRdb kept only the in-frame ones, dropping some. This table holds tens of thousands of clones, about three quarters found once. Source material: peripheral blood. These receptors were collected from a man in his 70s with active or convalescent COVID-19.

The rearrangement links TRBV30 to TRBJ2-3; no clear D. V was pared by 0 bases and J by 3 bases, with 7 bases between. This CDR3 contains 13 residues. Germline V CDR1 and CDR2: GTSNPN, SVGIG (reference sequence). The CDR3 protein is CAWSVLGTDTQYF. The CDR3 region has the DNA TGTGCCTGGAGTGTACTCGGGACAGATACGCAGTATTTT. Full variable domain (missing parts from reference TRBV30 and TRBJ2-3): SQTIHQWPATLVQPVGSPLSLECTVEGTSNPNLYWYRQAAGRGLQLLFYSVGIGQISSEVPQNLSASRPQDRQFILSSKKLLLSDSGFYLCAWSVLGTDTQYFGPGTRLTVL.

V is TRBV27 and J is TRBJ2-5; tentative D call: TRBD2 (5 bases). The CDR3 totals 14 residues. Trimming took off 9 bases at V and 8 bases at J, with 22 bases between the two ends. Germline V gene data show CDR1 as MNHEY and CDR2 as SMNVEV (reference sequence). The chain's CDR3 is CASSYVGEGDTQYF. DNA of the CDR3: TGTGCCAGTTCCTACGTCGGGGAAGGTGACACCCAGTACTTC.

The chain couples TRBV11-3 to TRBJ1-6; D is unclear. Germline V gene sequence: CDR1 SGHNT, CDR2 YENEEA. The V gene lost 1 base and the J gene lost 8 bases, with 6 bases spanning the gap. This CDR3 is 13 amino acids long. CDR3 protein: CASSLGRDSPLHF. The CDR3 nucleotides read TGTGCCAGCAGCTTAGGGCGGGATTCACCCCTCCACTTT. The variable domain in full, with the rest retrieved from reference TRBV11-3 and TRBJ1-6, is EAGVVQSPRYKIIEKKQPVAFWCNPISGHNTLYWYLQNLGQGPELLIRYENEEAVDDSQLPKDRFSAERLKGVDSTLKIQPAELGDSAVYLCASSLGRDSPLHFGNGTRLTVT.

This clone was seen a single time. The chain recombines TRBV10-3 with TRBJ1-4; 7 bases fit TRBD1. Unmatched junction bases numbered 7, after V lost 3 bases and J lost 0 bases. The CDR3 totals 17 residues. Germline values: CDR1 ENHRY, CDR2 SYGVKD. DNA for the CDR3: TGTGCCATCAGTGACGACAGGGCCATTTCAACTAATGAAAAACTGTTTTTT. It encodes CAISDDRAISTNEKLFF.

The J gene is TRBJ2-7, the V gene TRBV7-6; a possible D gene is TRBD2 (7 bases). The CDR3 runs to 15 residues. The ends were cut back, 4 bases at V and 2 bases at J, with 15 bases in the middle. Germline values: CDR1 SGHVS, CDR2 FNYEAQ. The chain's CDR3 is CASSSTRGATYEQYF. The DNA for the CDR3 is TGTGCCAGCAGCTCTACTCGGGGGGCCACCTACGAGCAGTACTTC. Drawing the rest from reference TRBV7-6 and TRBJ2-7, the complete variable domain is GAGVSQSPRYKVTKRGQDVALRCDPISGHVSLYWYRQALGQGPEFLTYFNYEAQQDKSGLPNDRFSAERPEGSISTLTIQRTEQRDSAMYRCASSSTRGATYEQYFGPGTRLTVT.

The chain couples TRBV7-6 to TRBJ2-7, with D perhaps matching TRBD1 (5 bases). The V end was cut by 2 bases, the J end by 6 bases, with 17 bases between. CDR3 length equals 15 residues. CDR1 is SGHVS and CDR2 is FNYEAQ in the germline V gene. CDR3 DNA: TGTGCCAGCAGCTTAAGTCAGGGTCTTTGGGGCGAGCAGTACTTC. Amino acids: CASSLSQGLWGEQYF. Full variable domain (rest looked up from reference TRBV7-6 and TRBJ2-7): GAGVSQSPRYKVTKRGQDVALRCDPISGHVSLYWYRQALGQGPEFLTYFNYEAQQDKSGLPNDRFSAERPEGSISTLTIQRTEQRDSAMYRCASSLSQGLWGEQYFGPGTRLTVT.

The rearrangement uses TRBV7-3 and TRBJ2-3; TRBD1 agrees at 8 bases. Germline-derived CDR1 and CDR2 are SGHTA and FQGTGA. This CDR3 contains 13 residues. V trimming: 8 bases; J trimming: 6 bases; junction bases outside the gene matches: 7. CDR3: CASGQGARDTQYF. CDR3 coding DNA: TGTGCCAGCGGCCAGGGGGCGCGGGATACGCAGTATTTT.

The CDR3 sequence: CACGVEYSNQPQHF. In DNA form, the CDR3 reads TGTGCCTGCGGGGTGGAGTATAGCAATCAGCCCCAGCATTTT. The rearrangement uses TRBV30 and TRBJ1-5; D unclear. V was pared by 6 bases and J by 0 bases, with 12 bases between. The CDR3 runs to 14 residues. The V gene's germline CDR1 is GTSNPN and CDR2 SVGIG (reference sequence). Full variable domain (remainder filled in from reference TRBV30 and TRBJ1-5): SQTIHQWPATLVQPVGSPLSLECTVEGTSNPNLYWYRQAAGRGLQLLFYSVGIGQISSEVPQNLSASRPQDRQFILSSKKLLLSDSGFYLCACGVEYSNQPQHFGDGTRLSIL.

The chain links TRBV3-1 (or the pseudogene TRBV3-2) to TRBJ2-3, with a possible D match to TRBD2 (5 bases). Deletions cut 5 bases from V and 2 bases from J, with 8 bases between. This CDR3 comprises 13 residues. CDR1 is LGHDT, CDR2 YNNKEL, per germline (reference sequence). CDR3 loop: CASSLTTTDTQYF. The DNA for the CDR3 is TGTGCCAGCAGCTTGACTACCACAGATACGCAGTATTTT.

The chain joins TRBV10-2 to TRBJ2-2; 7 nucleotides align to TRBD2. The ends lost 5 bases at V and 7 bases at J; junction bases unmatched: 7. This CDR3 contains 14 residues. Germline V lookup: CDR1 WSHSY, CDR2 SAAADI. CDR3: CASSPTSFGGELFF. DNA for the CDR3: TGCGCCAGCAGTCCGACTAGCTTCGGCGGGGAGCTGTTTTTT.

The chain recombines TRBV4-1 with TRBJ1-1; no firm D call. The germline V and J ends were trimmed by 0 bases and 5 bases, with 10 bases remaining between them. There are 14 residues in the CDR3. The germline CDR1 and CDR2 sequences are MGHRA and YSYEKL. This CDR3 is CASSQDHGVTEAFF. CDR3 DNA sequence: TGCGCCAGCAGCCAAGATCACGGGGTTACTGAAGCTTTCTTT.

The V and J genes are TRBV5-1 and TRBJ1-1, with unresolved D. V was trimmed by 2 bases and J by 4 bases, leaving 18 bases between them. The CDR3 has 16 residues. CDR1 is SGHRS, CDR2 YFSETQ, per germline. The CDR3 reads CASSLVVSRGGTEAFF. CDR3 DNA sequence: TGCGCCAGCAGCTTAGTAGTTTCCCGTGGTGGCACTGAAGCTTTCTTT. The full variable domain, its missing parts supplied by reference TRBV5-1 and TRBJ1-1, is KAGVTQTPRYLIKTRGQQVTLSCSPISGHRSVSWYQQTPGQGLQFLFEYFSETQRNKGNFPGRFSGRQFSNSRSEMNVSTLELGDSALYLCASSLVVSRGGTEAFFGQGTRLTVV.

J is TRBJ1-4 and V is TRBV28, with TRBD1 matching 7 bases. With V trimmed by 6 bases and J by 5 bases, 6 bases remained unmatched. The CDR3 length is 14 residues. Germline loops: CDR1 MDHEN, CDR2 SYDVKM. For the CDR3, the DNA is TGTGCCAGCAGCCGCGGGACAGAGAATGAAAAACTGTTTTTT. This gives the protein CASSRGTENEKLFF. The full variable domain, its missing parts supplied by reference TRBV28 and TRBJ1-4, is DVKVTQSSRYLVKRTGEKVFLECVQDMDHENMFWYRQDPGLGLRLIYFSYDVKMKEKGDIPEGYSVSREKKERFSLILESASTNQTSMYLCASSRGTENEKLFFGSGTQLSVL.

This chain connects TRBV6-5 to TRBJ2-5; no reliable D call. CDR1 is MNHEY, CDR2 SVGAGI, per germline. CDR3 length: 12 amino acids. V was clipped by 6 bases and J by 1 base, with 6 bases between them. CDR3 sequence: CASSEVQETQYF. DNA for the CDR3: TGTGCCAGCAGCGAGGTCCAAGAGACCCAGTACTTC.

The J gene is TRBJ2-5, the V gene TRBV5-4; 12 bases match TRBD2. J lost 5 bases, V lost 5 bases, and 10 bases had no gene match. CDR3 size: 16 residues. The germline CDR1 and CDR2 sequences are SGHNT and YYREEE (reference sequence). This CDR3 is CASSLLNLAGGETQYF. The CDR3 DNA reads TGTGCCAGCAGTCTCCTTAATCTAGCGGGGGGGGAGACCCAGTACTTC.

J is TRBJ1-3 and V is TRBV5-1, with a possible D match to TRBD1 (6 bases). Trimming shortened V by 0 bases and J by 0 bases, and 13 bases separated the two germline ends. Germline loops: CDR1 SGHRS, CDR2 YFSETQ. The CDR3 loop spans 17 amino acids. The CDR3 DNA reads TGCGCCAGCAGCTTGGGGATGGGGGCCGACTCTGGAAACACCATATATTTT. Translated: CASSLGMGADSGNTIYF.

The chain employs TRBV7-2 and TRBJ1-4, with D unclear. The CDR3 extends over 16 amino acids. The ends were cut back, 6 bases at V and 8 bases at J, with 22 bases in the middle. Per germline, CDR1 SGHTA and CDR2 FQGNSA. CDR3 amino acids: CASSLTSGLFGEKLFF. DNA for the CDR3: TGTGCCAGCAGTCTTACATCTGGCCTTTTCGGGGAAAAACTGTTTTTT.

This chain links TRBV7-9 with TRBJ2-1, with D possibly being TRBD1 (5 bases). V was cut by 3 bases and J by 9 bases, with 21 bases left in between. The V gene's germline CDR1 is SEHNR and CDR2 FQNEAQ (reference sequence). This CDR3 is built from 16 residues. The CDR3 protein is CASSFLIGHSLSEQFF. The CDR3 DNA sequence: TGTGCCAGCAGCTTCTTGATTGGACATAGCCTTAGTGAGCAGTTCTTC.

This rearrangement joins TRBV29-1 to TRBJ2-7, with a tentative D call TRBD1 (6 bases). Germline V gene lookup returns CDR1 SQVTM and CDR2 ANQGSEA. V was pared by 6 bases and J by 5 bases, with 14 bases between. The CDR3 sequence is 12 residues long. CDR3 protein: CSVTRQVDEQYF. CDR3 sequence (DNA): TGCAGCGTCACCAGACAGGTGGACGAGCAGTACTTC.

This rearrangement joins TRBV6-5 to TRBJ2-1; TRBD1 might be the D (6 bases). CDR3 length: 13 amino acids. Germline loops: CDR1 MNHEY, CDR2 SVGAGI. V was shortened by 4 bases and J by 6 bases, with 10 bases between the two germline ends. The CDR3 bases are TGTGCCAGCAGTTTCGACAGGATCAATGAGCAGTTCTTC. This translates into CASSFDRINEQFF.

This clone was seen only once. The CDR3 loop is CASSQDLGAGRVGERDNEQFF. The CDR3 bases are TGTGCCAGCAGCCAAGATTTGGGGGCTGGGAGGGTCGGGGAACGAGACAATGAGCAGTTCTTC. The gene calls are TRBV3-1 (or the pseudogene TRBV3-2) and TRBJ2-1; the D gene is possibly TRBD2 (7 bases). V was shortened by 0 bases and J by 5 bases, with 29 bases between the two germline ends. The CDR3 is 21 amino acids. CDR1 and CDR2 (germline): LGHDT, YNNKEL (reference sequence).

Only one count was recorded for this clone. The CDR3 region has the DNA TGTGCCTGGACCCCCACAGGAGTGAACACTGAAGCTTTCTTT. Translation gives CAWTPTGVNTEAFF. This chain connects TRBV30 to TRBJ1-1; the D gene is possibly TRBD1 (5 bases). Germline V lookup: CDR1 GTSNPN, CDR2 SVGIG (reference sequence). The germline V and J ends were trimmed by 4 bases and 0 bases, with 12 bases remaining between them. The CDR3 loop spans 14 amino acids.

The chain couples TRBV6-5 to TRBJ1-6, with 8 positions matching TRBD1. The CDR3 sequence is 16 residues long. With 4 bases clipped from V and 8 bases from J, the junction kept 10 bases outside the gene matches. Per the germline V gene, CDR1 is MNHEY and CDR2 is SVGAGI. The CDR3 loop is CASSLKGQGFHSPLHF. The DNA for the CDR3 is TGTGCCAGCAGTTTAAAAGGACAGGGTTTCCATTCACCCCTCCACTTT.